This entry describes one T cell receptor (beta chain). The target antigen is unknown. V was pared by 0 bases and J by 2 bases, with 11 bases between. The CDR3 is 14 residues long. CDR1 DFQATT and CDR2 SNEGSKA come from the germline V gene (reference sequence). This sample is part of a study of Graves' ophthalmopathy and Graves' hyperthyroidism. For repertoire sequencing, the TCR beta CDR3 regions were amplified from RNA transcripts. In the first round, RT-PCR was carried out with HTBI primers, and a multiplex PCR formed the second round. TCRdb fed the multiplex PCR reads into MiXCR, producing one record per CDR3 protein. Here the sample spans some 350,000 distinct CDR3 sequences, 15% to 20% being singletons. Whole-study results and caveats: Appearing in blood as well were most expanded thyroid clonotypes above 0.001 frequency.

Hyperthyroidism patients had new diagnoses, durations under 2 months, and ages of 18 to 65. The sequence came from an adult woman with stable Graves' hyperthyroidism. The sample comprised peripheral blood. The chain combines TRBV20-1 with TRBJ2-7; TRBD2 might be the D (6 bases). As DNA, the CDR3 is TGCAGTGCTAGAGACCGGGAGCGGACCTACGAGCAGTACTTC. It yields the protein CSARDRERTYEQYF.